The 10 T cell receptor beta chains in this list originate from one sample, sequenced in a study of cytotoxic CD8 clonotypes in ibrutinib-treated CLL. The protocol was immunoSEQ multiplex PCR, while the TCRdb copy is restricted to in-frame clones and leaves out a portion. The sample carries just under 70,000 clones, 68% recorded once. The sequencing used PBMCs, collected after 12 months of ibrutinib treatment. Every receptor here comes from a human donor with chronic lymphocytic leukemia.

V is TRBV7-6 and J is TRBJ1-1, with D possibly being TRBD1 (5 bases). Deletions cut 4 bases from V and 1 base from J, with 7 bases between. The CDR3 contains 13 residues. Germline loops: CDR1 SGHVS, CDR2 FNYEAQ. CDR3 region: CASSSDRNTEAFF. The CDR3 DNA is TGTGCCAGCAGCTCAGACAGGAACACTGAAGCTTTCTTT. Filled out from reference TRBV7-6 and TRBJ1-1, the complete variable domain reads GAGVSQSPRYKVTKRGQDVALRCDPISGHVSLYWYRQALGQGPEFLTYFNYEAQQDKSGLPNDRFSAERPEGSISTLTIQRTEQRDSAMYRCASSSDRNTEAFFGQGTRLTVV.

The V call is TRBV5-5, the J call TRBJ1-3, with a weak D call TRBD1 (6 bases). The CDR3 covers 14 residues. V dropped 0 bases and J dropped 9 bases, with 13 bases sitting between them. Looked up from germline, CDR1 is SGHKS and CDR2 is YYEKEE (reference sequence). In DNA form, the CDR3 reads TGTGCCAGCAGCTTGGATCCAGGGGACACCACCATATATTTT. Translation gives CASSLDPGDTTIYF.

The genes are TRBV2 and TRBJ2-3; D is possibly TRBD2 (5 bases). CDR3 length equals 13 residues. Germline CDR1 is SNHLY and CDR2 is FYNNEI. The ends were cut back, 5 bases at V and 11 bases at J, with 17 bases in the middle. CDR3 in amino acids: CASSLEPRLQQYF. CDR3 in DNA: TGTGCCAGCAGTTTGGAACCGAGACTACAGCAGTATTTT.

This chain connects TRBV14 to TRBJ1-4; TRBD1 matches at 7 bases. V shed 5 bases and J 8 bases; nucleotides not matched to a gene: 11. The CDR3 length is 15 residues. In germline, CDR1 is SGHDN, CDR2 FVKESK. DNA for the CDR3: TGTGCCAGCAGCGTTACGACAGGGTTCAGAGAAAAACTGTTTTTT. It yields the protein CASSVTTGFREKLFF.

This chain connects TRBV5-1 to TRBJ2-3; TRBD2 matches at 9 bases. The CDR3 contains 13 residues. Germline CDR1 SGHRS, CDR2 YFSETQ. The J segment lost 2 bases and the V segment lost 8 bases, leaving 3 bases of the junction unmatched. CDR3 DNA: TGCGCCAGTAAGCGGGGGGACACAGATACGCAGTATTTT. Encoded protein: CASKRGDTDTQYF.

The chain couples TRBV18 to TRBJ2-2, with D possibly being TRBD2 (6 bases). This CDR3 is built from 14 residues. Germline CDR1 reads KGHSH; CDR2 reads LQKENI. Trimming stripped 1 base from V and 5 bases from J, with 8 bases between. This chain's CDR3 is CASSPRRETGELFF. The CDR3 DNA reads as TGTGCCAGCTCACCACGGAGGGAGACCGGGGAGCTGTTTTTT.

The V and J genes are TRBV9 and TRBJ1-1; 7 positions agree with TRBD1. V lost 0 bases and J lost 7; bases outside the gene matches: 15. The CDR3 runs 17 residues. Germline V lookup: CDR1 SGDLS, CDR2 YYNGEE. The CDR3 reads CASSVGTVEGAYGEAFF. The CDR3 region has the DNA TGTGCCAGCAGCGTAGGGACTGTGGAGGGGGCCTATGGTGAAGCTTTCTTT.

The V and J genes are TRBV18 and TRBJ1-1; 8 bases agree with TRBD1. In germline, CDR1 is KGHSH, CDR2 LQKENI. V was clipped by 4 bases and J by 4 bases; unmatched bases: 5. This CDR3 region has 14 residues. CDR3 nucleotides: TGTGCCAGCTCACAACAGGGGGACGGCACTGAAGCTTTCTTT. Its protein is CASSQQGDGTEAFF.

The table lists this clone with a count of one. The rearrangement uses TRBV29-1 and TRBJ2-7; 7 bases agree with TRBD2. V was pared by 3 bases and J by 2 bases, with 4 bases of the junction left unmatched. From germline, CDR1 is SQVTM and CDR2 ANQGSEA. The CDR3 loop spans 13 amino acids. The CDR3 here is CSVDSGTAYEQYF. In DNA form, the CDR3 reads TGCAGCGTTGACAGCGGGACCGCCTACGAGCAGTACTTC.

This clone was recorded once. The chain combines TRBV5-5 with TRBJ1-2; D gene unclear. V dropped 0 bases and J dropped 6 bases, with 9 bases sitting between them. Per the germline V gene, CDR1 is SGHKS and CDR2 is YYEKEE (reference sequence). This CDR3 has 13 residues. The CDR3 loop reads CASSLVAGNGYTF. CDR3 DNA: TGTGCCAGCAGCTTGGTGGCCGGGAATGGCTACACCTTC.